Sequencing of this T cell receptor (beta chain) was carried out in a study of blood T cell repertoires in COVID-19 (dated by TCRdb to the early 2020s). In terms of the full investigation: Samples from collaborators originated in the United States, Italy and Spain and spanned both the acute and convalescent phases of COVID-19. HLA class I and class II types, where available, came from metadata supplied by the sample provider rather than from assay-based typing. A freely available public database, intended as a resource for researchers studying the immune response to SARS-CoV-2, is where the repertoires were released. Samples came from the ongoing ImmuneRACE study (first 160 participants) plus 1,254 subjects from 6 global collaborators. The prospective study material was composed of cDNA or gDNA derived from T cells, B-cell-depleted T cells, or PBMCs. Deeply sampled blood TCRbeta repertoires from subjects exposed to, actively infected with, or recovered from COVID-19 were included in the dataset. Sample metadata almost always included a de-identified subject ID, COVID-19 status, age in years and sex.

Another Seattle source contributed samples from volunteer blood donors who had recovered from COVID-19. Whole blood was collected in K2EDTA tubes by collaborating institutions according to the institutions' own protocols. For TCRbeta analysis, collaborators shipped samples in one of three forms: frozen whole blood, isolated PBMCs, or DNA extracted from either of those sample types. The CDR3, from cysteine to phenylalanine, totals 14 residues. The only DNA kept is the CDR3, 42 bases in frame from the first base. CDR1 and CDR2 are read off the germline V gene as MGHDK and SYGVNS. The V end loses 2 bases and the J end loses 7 bases, and a stretch of 12 bases separates them. What the research found in general, with its limitations: Clinical and demographic metadata were provided uncurated, with the amount varying by source and participant.

This clone was seen at least ten times. Its antigen specificity is not known. Base qualities are not recorded, but no much larger clone differs from it by a single base. The immunoSEQ Assay, a bias-controlled multiplex PCR, was used to amplify TCRbeta CDR3 regions from genomic DNA. The authors processed their data as follows. Within the assay, amplification of reference gene primers was used to estimate how many nucleated cells each sample contained. To quantify the absolute abundance of each unique TCRbeta CDR3 rearrangement, sequence reads were collapsed and filtered. For each sample, productive Simpson clonality was calculated by taking the square root of Simpson's diversity index across productive rearrangements. Held by TCRdb, this immuneACCESS table contains in-frame sequences only and omits some clones. Under half of the omission traces to an unresolved V gene where checked; the cause of the rest is unknown. The V and J calls and the clone size are those of that table, but D and trimming were determined from the DNA. The sample data list about 300,000 clones, and 88% of these were observed just once. The ten largest clones capture roughly 7% of the sample.

The rearrangement joined TRBV25-1 to TRBJ1-5; the D segment cannot be called with confidence. This TCR was sampled from a woman aged 25 to 39 who had recovered from COVID-19. Sequencing used peripheral blood. The DNA sequence follows: TGTGCCAGCAGTGAACTGTCGGGAGGCCAGCCCCAGCATTTT. Its protein is CASSELSGGQPQHF.